This T cell receptor beta chain was found in a study of cytomegalovirus exposure and HLA in healthy donors. Turning to the study itself: HLA-typed donors were the source of tens of millions of unique TCRs, which an early data release held.

Study-wide results and caveats: With high specificity and sensitivity, the classifier reportedly diagnosed cytomegalovirus status.

Researchers ran the PCR with 60 Vbeta and 13 Jbeta primers. Sequencing was performed with immunoSEQ multiplex PCR; in TCRdb, only in-frame clones are kept and a portion is missing. The sample lists under 200,000 clones; more than 9.5% were seen once. This clone has only a few counts. Its target is not known. The sequencing input was PBMCs. The source is a man between 45 and 60 years old in good health and CMV-seropositive.

This CDR3 reads CASSLSETEFGLDTQYF. The CDR3 DNA reads TGTGCCAGCAGCTTATCGGAAACAGAATTTGGTTTAGATACGCAGTATTTT. This chain joins TRBV7-8 and TRBJ2-3; D unresolved. V dropped 2 bases and J dropped 5 bases, with 20 bases sitting between them. CDR1 SGHVS and CDR2 FQNEAQ come from the germline V gene. CDR3 length: 17 amino acids. Full variable domain (remainder filled in from reference TRBV7-8 and TRBJ2-3): GAGVSQSPRYKVAKRGQDVALRCDPISGHVSLFWYQQALGQGPEFLTYFQNEAQLDKSGLPSDRFFAERPEGSVSTLKIQRTQQEDSAVYLCASSLSETEFGLDTQYFGPGTRLTVL.